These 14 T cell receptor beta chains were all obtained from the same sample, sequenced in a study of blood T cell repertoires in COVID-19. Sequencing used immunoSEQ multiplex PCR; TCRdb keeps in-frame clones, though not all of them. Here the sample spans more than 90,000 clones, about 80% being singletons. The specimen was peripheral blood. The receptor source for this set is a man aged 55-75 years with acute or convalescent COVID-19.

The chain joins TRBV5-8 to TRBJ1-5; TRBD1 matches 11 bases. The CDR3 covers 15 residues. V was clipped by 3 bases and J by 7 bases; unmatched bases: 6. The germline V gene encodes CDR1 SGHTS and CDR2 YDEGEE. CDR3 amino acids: CASSSDRGLRQPQHF. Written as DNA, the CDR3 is TGTGCCAGCAGCTCGGACAGGGGGCTTAGGCAGCCCCAGCATTTT.

Written as DNA, the CDR3 is TGTGCCAGCAGGCGGAATACTGGGGCCAACGTCCTGACTTTC. Translated, it gives CASRRNTGANVLTF. The rearrangement links TRBV6-5 to TRBJ2-6; no clear D. The V gene lost 6 bases and the J gene lost 2 bases, with 8 bases spanning the gap. The CDR3 is 14 amino acids. CDR1 and CDR2 (germline): MNHEY, SVGAGI.

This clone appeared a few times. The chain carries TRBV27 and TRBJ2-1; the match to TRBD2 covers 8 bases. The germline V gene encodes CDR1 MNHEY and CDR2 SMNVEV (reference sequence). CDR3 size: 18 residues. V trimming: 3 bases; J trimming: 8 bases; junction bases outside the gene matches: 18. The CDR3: CASSFTTGGAISGDEQFF. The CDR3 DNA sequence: TGTGCCAGCAGTTTTACCACCGGGGGGGCGATTTCGGGCGATGAGCAGTTCTTC.

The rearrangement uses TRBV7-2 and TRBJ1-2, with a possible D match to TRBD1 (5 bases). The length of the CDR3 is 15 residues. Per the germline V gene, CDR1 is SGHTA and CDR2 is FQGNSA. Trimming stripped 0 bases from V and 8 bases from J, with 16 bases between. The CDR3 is CASSLALGGVGGYTF. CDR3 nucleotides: TGTGCCAGCAGCTTAGCTCTCGGGGGTGTAGGGGGCTACACCTTC. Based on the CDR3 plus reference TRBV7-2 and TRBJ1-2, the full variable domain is GAGVSQSPSNKVTEKGKDVELRCDPISGHTALYWYRQSLGQGLEFLIYFQGNSAPDKSGLPSDRFSAERTGGSVSTLTIQRTQQEDSAVYLCASSLALGGVGGYTFGSGTRLTVV.

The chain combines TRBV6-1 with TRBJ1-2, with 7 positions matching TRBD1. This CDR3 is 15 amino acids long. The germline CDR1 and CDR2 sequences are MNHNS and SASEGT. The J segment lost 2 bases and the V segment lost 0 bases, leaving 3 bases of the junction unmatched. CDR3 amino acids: CASSEAAGQNYGYTF. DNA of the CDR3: TGTGCCAGCAGTGAAGCGGCGGGACAGAACTATGGCTACACCTTC.

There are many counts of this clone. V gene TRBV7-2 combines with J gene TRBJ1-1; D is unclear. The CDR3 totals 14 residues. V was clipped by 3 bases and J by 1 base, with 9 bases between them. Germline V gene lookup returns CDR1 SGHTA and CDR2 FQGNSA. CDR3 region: CASSFGPANTEAFF. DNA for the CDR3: TGTGCCAGCAGCTTTGGGCCCGCGAACACTGAAGCTTTCTTT.

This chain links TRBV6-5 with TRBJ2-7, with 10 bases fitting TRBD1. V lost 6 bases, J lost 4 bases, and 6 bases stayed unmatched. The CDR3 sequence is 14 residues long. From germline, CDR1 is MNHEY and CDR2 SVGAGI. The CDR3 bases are TGTGCCAGCAGCCGCGGGACAGGGGTATACGAGCAGTACTTC. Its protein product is CASSRGTGVYEQYF.

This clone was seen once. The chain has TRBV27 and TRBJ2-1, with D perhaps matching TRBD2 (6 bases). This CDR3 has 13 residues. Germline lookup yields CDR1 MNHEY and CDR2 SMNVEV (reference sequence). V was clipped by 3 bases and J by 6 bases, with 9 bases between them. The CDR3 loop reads CASSLGLSNEQFF. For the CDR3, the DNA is TGTGCCAGCAGTTTGGGACTTAGCAATGAGCAGTTCTTC.

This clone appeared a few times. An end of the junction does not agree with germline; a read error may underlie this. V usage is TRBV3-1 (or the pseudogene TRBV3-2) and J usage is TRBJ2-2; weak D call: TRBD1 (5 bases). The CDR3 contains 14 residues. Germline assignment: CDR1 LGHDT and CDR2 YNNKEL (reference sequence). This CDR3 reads CASSLAGNPGELFF. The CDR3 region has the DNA TGTGCCAGCAGCCTGGCAGGGAACCCCGGGGAGCTGTTTTTT.

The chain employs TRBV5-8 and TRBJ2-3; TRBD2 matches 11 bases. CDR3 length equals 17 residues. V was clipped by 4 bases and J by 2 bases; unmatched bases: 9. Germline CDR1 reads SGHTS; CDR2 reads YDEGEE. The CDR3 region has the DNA TGTGCCAGCAGCGCGGTCCGACTAGCGGGACACACAGATACGCAGTATTTT. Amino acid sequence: CASSAVRLAGHTDTQYF.

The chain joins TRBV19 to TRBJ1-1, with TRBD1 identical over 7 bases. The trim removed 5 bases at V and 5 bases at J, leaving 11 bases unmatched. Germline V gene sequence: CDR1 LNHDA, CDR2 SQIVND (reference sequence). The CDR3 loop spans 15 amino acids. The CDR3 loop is CASSYNRGGGTEAFF. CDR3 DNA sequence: TGTGCCAGTAGTTACAACAGGGGTGGTGGGACTGAAGCTTTCTTT.

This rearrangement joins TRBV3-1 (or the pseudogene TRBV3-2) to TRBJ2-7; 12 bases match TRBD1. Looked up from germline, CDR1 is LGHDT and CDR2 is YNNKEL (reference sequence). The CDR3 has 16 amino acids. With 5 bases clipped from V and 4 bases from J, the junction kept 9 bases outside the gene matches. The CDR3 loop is CASSSGQGALRYEQYF. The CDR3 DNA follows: TGTGCCAGCAGCTCGGGACAGGGGGCCCTAAGATACGAGCAGTACTTC.

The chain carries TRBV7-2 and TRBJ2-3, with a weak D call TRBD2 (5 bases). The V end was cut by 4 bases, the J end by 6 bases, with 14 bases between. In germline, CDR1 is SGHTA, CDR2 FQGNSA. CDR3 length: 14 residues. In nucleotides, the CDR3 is TGTGCCAGCAGCTGGGTTCCTACGGGGGATACGCAGTATTTT. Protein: CASSWVPTGDTQYF.

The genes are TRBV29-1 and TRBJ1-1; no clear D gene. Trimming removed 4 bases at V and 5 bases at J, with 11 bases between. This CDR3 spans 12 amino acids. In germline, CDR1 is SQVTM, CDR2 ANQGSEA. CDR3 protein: CSVVRRDTEAFF. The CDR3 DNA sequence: TGCAGCGTTGTAAGGAGGGATACTGAAGCTTTCTTT.